Below, 9 T cell receptor beta chains from the same sample are listed, as sequenced in a study of blood T cell repertoires in COVID-19. Repertoires were generated with immunoSEQ multiplex PCR, while TCRdb's copy carries only in-frame clones and drops some. The table has 50,000 or so clones, roughly four fifths seen once; the top ten hold 7.3%. Sequenced material: peripheral blood. The receptors here all came from a man aged 40-50 years with acute or convalescent COVID-19.

The V gene is TRBV2, the J gene TRBJ2-5, with D possibly matching TRBD2 (5 bases). The length of the CDR3 is 13 residues. CDR1 is SNHLY, CDR2 FYNNEI, per germline. V lost 3 bases and J lost 7, with 12 bases in between. The CDR3 reads CASSDLNRGTQYF. In DNA form, the CDR3 reads TGTGCCAGCAGTGACCTAAACCGGGGGACCCAGTACTTC.

CDR3 in DNA: TGCGCCAGCAGCTTGGGGCAGGCACCCTACGAGCAGTACTTC. Amino acids: CASSLGQAPYEQYF. The chain carries TRBV5-1 and TRBJ2-7; D gene uncertain. The germline V gene has CDR1 SGHRS and CDR2 YFSETQ. V dropped 0 bases and J dropped 2 bases, with 9 bases sitting between them. The CDR3 sequence is 14 residues long.

This chain uses TRBV7-9 with TRBJ2-3, with TRBD2 matching over 9 bases. Germline values: CDR1 SEHNR, CDR2 FQNEAQ (reference sequence). The junction had 6 bases not matched to a gene; V was cut back by 1 base and J by 4 bases. There are 16 residues in the CDR3. The CDR3 DNA reads TGTGCCAGCAGCTTAGATCTGGGCGGGGGGGCAGATACGCAGTATTTT. Its translation is CASSLDLGGGADTQYF. The full variable domain, with the rest looked up from reference TRBV7-9 and TRBJ2-3, is DTGVSQNPRHKITKRGQNVTFRCDPISEHNRLYWYRQTLGQGPEFLTYFQNEAQLEKSRLLSDRFSAERPKGSFSTLEIQRTEQGDSAMYLCASSLDLGGGADTQYFGPGTRLTVL.

The chain carries TRBV25-1 and TRBJ2-2, with 7 bases lining up with TRBD2. CDR3 length: 16 amino acids. CDR1 MGHDK and CDR2 SYGVNS come from the germline V gene. The V segment lost 5 bases and the J segment 5 bases; nucleotides outside the gene matches: 11. The CDR3 sequence is CASSFQRGDWTGELFF. DNA of the CDR3: TGTGCCAGCAGTTTCCAGCGGGGTGATTGGACCGGGGAGCTGTTTTTT.

The V call is TRBV7-2, the J call TRBJ2-5; 9 positions match TRBD1. Looked up from germline, CDR1 is SGHTA and CDR2 is FQGNSA. The CDR3 covers 15 residues. With 4 bases clipped from V and 0 bases from J, the junction kept 3 bases outside the gene matches. For the CDR3, the DNA is TGTGCCAGCAGCTCCGGACAGGGGTACCAAGAGACCCAGTACTTC. It is translated as CASSSGQGYQETQYF.

This rearrangement joins TRBV6-2 or TRBV6-3 to TRBJ1-3; D is undetermined. Trimming took 2 bases from V and 0 from J, leaving 8 bases between them. Per the germline V gene, CDR1 is MNHEY and CDR2 is SVGEGT. CDR3 length: 15 residues. The CDR3 DNA follows: TGTGCCAGCAGTTACGTAGGGAGCTCTGGAAACACCATATATTTT. Translating it yields CASSYVGSSGNTIYF.

The chain couples TRBV19 to TRBJ1-5; D not resolved. This CDR3 is built from 13 residues. The germline CDR1 and CDR2 sequences are LNHDA and SQIVND (reference sequence). The germline V and J ends were trimmed by 3 bases and 1 base, with 4 bases remaining between them. The CDR3 DNA reads as TGTGCCAGTAGTATGGGCAGCAATCAGCCCCAGCATTTT. Residues: CASSMGSNQPQHF.

V is TRBV19 and J is TRBJ2-5; tentative D call: TRBD1 (6 bases). Looked up from germline, CDR1 is LNHDA and CDR2 is SQIVND (reference sequence). V lost 3 bases, J lost 6 bases, and 14 bases lay in between. The CDR3 has 14 amino acids. The CDR3 reads CASSISQGSKTQYF. The DNA of the CDR3 is TGTGCCAGTAGTATCTCTCAGGGGTCGAAGACCCAGTACTTC.

This chain links TRBV30 with TRBJ1-3; D gene uncertain. Per the germline V gene, CDR1 is GTSNPN and CDR2 is SVGIG (reference sequence). V was pared by 5 bases and J by 5 bases, with 7 bases between. This CDR3 comprises 11 residues. The CDR3 DNA is TGTGCCTGGGCAGAAAGAAACACCATATATTTT. Protein: CAWAERNTIYF.